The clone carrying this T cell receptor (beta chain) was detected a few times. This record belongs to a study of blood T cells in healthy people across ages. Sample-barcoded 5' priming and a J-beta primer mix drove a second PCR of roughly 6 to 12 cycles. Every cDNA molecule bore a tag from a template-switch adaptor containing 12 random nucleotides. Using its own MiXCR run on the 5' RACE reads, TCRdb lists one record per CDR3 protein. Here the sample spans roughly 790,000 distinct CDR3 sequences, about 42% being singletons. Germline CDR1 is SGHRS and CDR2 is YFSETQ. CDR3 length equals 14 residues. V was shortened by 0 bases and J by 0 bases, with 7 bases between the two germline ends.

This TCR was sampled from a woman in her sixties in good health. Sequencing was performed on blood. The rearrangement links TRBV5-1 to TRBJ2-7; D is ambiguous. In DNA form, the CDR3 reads TGCGCCAGCAGCTTGGCTGCAGCCTCCTACGAGCAGTACTTC. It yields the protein CASSLAAASYEQYF.